This T cell receptor beta chain is drawn from a study of blood T cell repertoires in COVID-19. Libraries were prepared by immunoSEQ multiplex PCR; TCRdb keeps only in-frame clonotypes and omits some of them. The table has about 200,000 clones, 82% seen once. Trimming cost V 5 bases and J 5 bases, with 16 bases left between them. The CDR3 covers 15 residues. The germline gives CDR1 SGDLS, CDR2 YYNGEE. This clonotype originated in a human donor with acute or convalescent COVID-19. The donor label of this sample is uncertain. The sequenced sample was peripheral blood. The chain has TRBV9 and TRBJ2-2, with D tentatively TRBD2 (6 bases). This CDR3 is CASSGTGVRTGELFF. The CDR3 DNA sequence: TGTGCCAGCAGTGGGACGGGAGTTCGGACCGGGGAGCTGTTTTTT.